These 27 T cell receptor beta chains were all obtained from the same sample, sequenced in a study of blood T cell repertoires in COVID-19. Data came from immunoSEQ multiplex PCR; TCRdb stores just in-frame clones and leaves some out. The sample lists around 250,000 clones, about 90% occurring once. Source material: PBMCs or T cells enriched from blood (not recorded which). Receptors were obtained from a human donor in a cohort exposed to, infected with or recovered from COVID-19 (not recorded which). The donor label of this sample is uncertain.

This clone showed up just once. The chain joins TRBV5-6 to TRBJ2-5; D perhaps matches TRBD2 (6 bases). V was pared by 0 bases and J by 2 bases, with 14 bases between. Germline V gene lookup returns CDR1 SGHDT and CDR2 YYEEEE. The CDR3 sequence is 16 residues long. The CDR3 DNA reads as TGTGCCAGCAGCTTGGGACGGACTACGATACAAGAGACCCAGTACTTC. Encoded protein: CASSLGRTTIQETQYF.

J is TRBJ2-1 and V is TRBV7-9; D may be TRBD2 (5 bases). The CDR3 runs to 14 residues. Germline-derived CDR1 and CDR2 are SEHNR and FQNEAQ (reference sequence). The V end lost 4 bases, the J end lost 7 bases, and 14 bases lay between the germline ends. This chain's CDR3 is CASSSLGLANEQFF. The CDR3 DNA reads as TGTGCCAGCAGCTCACTAGGGTTAGCGAATGAGCAGTTCTTC.

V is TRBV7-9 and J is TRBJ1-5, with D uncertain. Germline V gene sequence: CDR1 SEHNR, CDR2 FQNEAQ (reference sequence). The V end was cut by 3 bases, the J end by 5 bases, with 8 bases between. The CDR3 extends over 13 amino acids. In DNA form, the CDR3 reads TGTGCCAGCAGCTTGGAGGGTTATCAGCCCCAGCATTTT. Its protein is CASSLEGYQPQHF.

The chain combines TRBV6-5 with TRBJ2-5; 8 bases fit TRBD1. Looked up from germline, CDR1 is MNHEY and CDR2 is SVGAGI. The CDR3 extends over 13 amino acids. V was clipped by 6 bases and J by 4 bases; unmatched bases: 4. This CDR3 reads CASSRDRGETQYF. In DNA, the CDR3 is TGTGCCAGCAGCCGCGACAGGGGAGAGACCCAGTACTTC.

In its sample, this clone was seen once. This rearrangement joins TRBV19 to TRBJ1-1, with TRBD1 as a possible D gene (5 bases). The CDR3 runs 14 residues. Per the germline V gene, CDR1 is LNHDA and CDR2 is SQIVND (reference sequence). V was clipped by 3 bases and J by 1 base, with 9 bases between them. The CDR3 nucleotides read TGTGCCAGTAGTATCAAGACAGAGAACACTGAAGCTTTCTTT. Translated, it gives CASSIKTENTEAFF.

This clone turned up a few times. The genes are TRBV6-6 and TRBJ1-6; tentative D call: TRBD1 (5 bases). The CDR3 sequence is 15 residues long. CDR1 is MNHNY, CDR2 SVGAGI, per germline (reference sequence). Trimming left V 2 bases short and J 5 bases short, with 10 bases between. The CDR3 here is CASSYGTGHNSPLHF. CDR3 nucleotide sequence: TGTGCCAGCAGTTACGGAACAGGCCATAATTCACCCCTCCACTTT.

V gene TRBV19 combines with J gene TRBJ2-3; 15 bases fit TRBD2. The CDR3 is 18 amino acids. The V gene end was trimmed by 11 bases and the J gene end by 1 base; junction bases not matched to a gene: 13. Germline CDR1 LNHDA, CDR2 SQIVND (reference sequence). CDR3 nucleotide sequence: TGTGCCGCAGGGGGACTAGCGGGGGGCAAACTGGGCACAGATACGCAGTATTTT. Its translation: CAAGGLAGGKLGTDTQYF.

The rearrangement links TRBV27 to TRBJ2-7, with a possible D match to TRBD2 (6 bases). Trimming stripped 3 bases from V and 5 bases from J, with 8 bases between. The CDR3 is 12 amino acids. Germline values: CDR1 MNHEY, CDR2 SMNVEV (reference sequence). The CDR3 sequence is CASSFWGDEQYF. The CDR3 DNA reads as TGTGCCAGCAGTTTTTGGGGGGACGAGCAGTACTTC.

The CDR3 reads CASSPHPQGNYGYTF. CDR3 bases: TGTGCCAGCAGCCCACATCCTCAGGGTAACTATGGCTACACCTTC. This sequence joins TRBV6-4 and TRBJ1-2, with D possibly matching TRBD1 (5 bases). CDR1 MRHNA and CDR2 SNTAGT come from the germline V gene. There are 15 residues in the CDR3. Trimming took 6 bases from V and 1 from J, leaving 15 bases between them.

The CDR3 protein is CASSEGWPSPYEQYF. The DNA for the CDR3 is TGTGCCAGCAGTGAGGGCTGGCCCTCACCATACGAGCAGTACTTC. The gene calls are TRBV2 and TRBJ2-7, with D unclear. V lost 3 bases, J lost 4 bases, and 16 bases lay in between. The CDR3 has 15 amino acids. The germline CDR1 and CDR2 sequences are SNHLY and FYNNEI.

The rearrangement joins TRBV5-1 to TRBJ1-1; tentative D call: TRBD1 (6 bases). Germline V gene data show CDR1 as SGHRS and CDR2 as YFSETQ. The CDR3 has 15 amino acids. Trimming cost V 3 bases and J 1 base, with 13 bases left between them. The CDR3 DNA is TGCGCCAGCAGCTATGGACAGAACCCGAACACTGAAGCTTTCTTT. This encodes CASSYGQNPNTEAFF.

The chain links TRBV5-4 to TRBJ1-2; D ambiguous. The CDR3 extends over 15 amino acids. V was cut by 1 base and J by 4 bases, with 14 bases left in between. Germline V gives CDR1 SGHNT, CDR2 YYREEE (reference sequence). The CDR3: CASSLTNTVLYGYTF. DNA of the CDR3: TGTGCCAGCAGCTTGACCAACACAGTCCTCTATGGCTACACCTTC.

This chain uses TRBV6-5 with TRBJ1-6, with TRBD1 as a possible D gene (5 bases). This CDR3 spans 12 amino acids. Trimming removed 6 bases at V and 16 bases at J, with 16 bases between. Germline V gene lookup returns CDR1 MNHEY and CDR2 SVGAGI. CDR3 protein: CASRQTGTPLHF. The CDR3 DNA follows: TGTGCCAGCAGACAAACCGGGACTCCTCTCCACTTT.

CDR3 sequence reads: CATRDTPTGELFF. The CDR3 DNA reads as TGTGCCACCAGGGACACTCCGACCGGGGAGCTGTTTTTT. The chain is built from TRBV24-1 and TRBJ2-2, with D possibly TRBD1 on 5 matching bases. Germline lookup yields CDR1 KGHDR and CDR2 SFDVKD. V lost 7 bases and J lost 5, with 10 bases in between. The length of the CDR3 is 13 residues.

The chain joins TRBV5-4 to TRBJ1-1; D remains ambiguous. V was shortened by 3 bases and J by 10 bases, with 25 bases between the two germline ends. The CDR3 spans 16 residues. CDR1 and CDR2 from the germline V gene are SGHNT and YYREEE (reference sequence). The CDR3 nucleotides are TGTGCCAGCAGCTACCATTCCCCCAGTAAAAAGTATCGAGCTTTCTTT. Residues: CASSYHSPSKKYRAFF. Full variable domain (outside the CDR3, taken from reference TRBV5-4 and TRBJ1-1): ETGVTQSPTHLIKTRGQQVTLRCSSQSGHNTVSWYQQALGQGPQFIFQYYREEENGRGNFPPRFSGLQFPNYSSELNVNALELDDSALYLCASSYHSPSKKYRAFFGQGTRLTVV.

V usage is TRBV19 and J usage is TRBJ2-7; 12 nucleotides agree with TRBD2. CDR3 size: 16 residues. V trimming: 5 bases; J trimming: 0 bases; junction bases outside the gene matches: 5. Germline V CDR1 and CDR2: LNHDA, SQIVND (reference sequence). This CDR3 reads CASSSGLAGSSYEQYF. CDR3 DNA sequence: TGTGCCAGTAGTTCCGGACTAGCGGGGAGCTCCTACGAGCAGTACTTC.

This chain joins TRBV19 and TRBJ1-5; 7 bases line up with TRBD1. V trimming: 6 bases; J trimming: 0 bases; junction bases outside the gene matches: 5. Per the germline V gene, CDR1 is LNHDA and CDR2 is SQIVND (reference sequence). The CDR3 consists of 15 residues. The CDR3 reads CASRRGTASNQPQHF. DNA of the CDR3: TGTGCCAGTAGGAGAGGGACAGCTAGCAATCAGCCCCAGCATTTT.

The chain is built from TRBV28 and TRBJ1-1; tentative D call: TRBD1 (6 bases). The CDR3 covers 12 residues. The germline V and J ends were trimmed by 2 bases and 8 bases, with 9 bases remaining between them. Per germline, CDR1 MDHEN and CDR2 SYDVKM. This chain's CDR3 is CASSLQGLEAFF. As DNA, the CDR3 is TGTGCCAGCAGTTTACAGGGGTTAGAAGCTTTCTTT.

The CDR3 DNA sequence: TGTGCCAGCAGCTTGGTCGCCCAAGGGGTTCGCGAGCAGTACTTC. Protein: CASSLVAQGVREQYF. V usage is TRBV5-4 and J usage is TRBJ2-7, with a possible D match to TRBD1 (5 bases). Trimming cost V 0 bases and J 6 bases, with 16 bases left between them. This CDR3 has 15 residues. Germline CDR1 SGHNT, CDR2 YYREEE (reference sequence).

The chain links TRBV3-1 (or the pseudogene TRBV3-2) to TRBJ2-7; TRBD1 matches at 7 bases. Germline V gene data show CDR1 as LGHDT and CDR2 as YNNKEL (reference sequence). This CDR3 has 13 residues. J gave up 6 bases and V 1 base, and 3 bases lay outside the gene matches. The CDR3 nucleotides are TGTGCCAGCAGCCAAGCGACAGGGCGCGAGCAGTACTTC. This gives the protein CASSQATGREQYF.

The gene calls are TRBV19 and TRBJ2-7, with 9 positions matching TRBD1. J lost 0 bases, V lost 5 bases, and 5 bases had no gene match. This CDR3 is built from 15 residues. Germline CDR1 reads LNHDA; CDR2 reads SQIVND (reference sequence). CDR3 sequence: CASSAGTGISYEQYF. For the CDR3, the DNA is TGTGCCAGTAGTGCTGGGACAGGGATCTCCTACGAGCAGTACTTC.

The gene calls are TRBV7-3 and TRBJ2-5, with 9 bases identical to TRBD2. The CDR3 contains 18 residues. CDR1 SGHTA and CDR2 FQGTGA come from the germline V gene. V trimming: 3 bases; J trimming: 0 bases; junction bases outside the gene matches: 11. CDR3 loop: CASSFPPSGEVYQETQYF. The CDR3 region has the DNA TGTGCCAGCAGCTTCCCGCCTAGCGGGGAGGTGTACCAAGAGACCCAGTACTTC.

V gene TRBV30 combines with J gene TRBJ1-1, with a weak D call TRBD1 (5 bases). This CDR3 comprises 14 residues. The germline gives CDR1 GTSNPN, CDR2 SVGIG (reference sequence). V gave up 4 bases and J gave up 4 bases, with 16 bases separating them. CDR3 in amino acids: CAWNGGGSGTEAFF. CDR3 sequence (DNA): TGTGCCTGGAATGGGGGGGGAAGCGGCACTGAAGCTTTCTTT.

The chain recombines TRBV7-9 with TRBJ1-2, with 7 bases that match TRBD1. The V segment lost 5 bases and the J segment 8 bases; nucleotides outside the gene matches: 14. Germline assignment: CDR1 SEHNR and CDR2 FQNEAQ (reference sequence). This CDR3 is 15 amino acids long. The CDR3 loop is CASSPPPDRAAGYTF. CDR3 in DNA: TGTGCCAGCAGCCCGCCACCTGACAGGGCCGCGGGCTACACCTTC.

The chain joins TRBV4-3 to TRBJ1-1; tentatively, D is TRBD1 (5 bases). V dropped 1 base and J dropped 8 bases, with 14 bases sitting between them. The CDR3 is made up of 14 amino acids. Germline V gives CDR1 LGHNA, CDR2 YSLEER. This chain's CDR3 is CASSQGLDKREAFF. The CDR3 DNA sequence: TGCGCCAGCAGCCAAGGTTTGGACAAACGGGAAGCTTTCTTT.

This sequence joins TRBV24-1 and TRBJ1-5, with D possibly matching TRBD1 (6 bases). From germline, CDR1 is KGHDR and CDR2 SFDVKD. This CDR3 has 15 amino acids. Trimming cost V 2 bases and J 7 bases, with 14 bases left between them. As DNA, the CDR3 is TGTGCCACCAGTGATTCCCAGGGGAGGGACCAGCCCCAGCATTTT. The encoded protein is CATSDSQGRDQPQHF.

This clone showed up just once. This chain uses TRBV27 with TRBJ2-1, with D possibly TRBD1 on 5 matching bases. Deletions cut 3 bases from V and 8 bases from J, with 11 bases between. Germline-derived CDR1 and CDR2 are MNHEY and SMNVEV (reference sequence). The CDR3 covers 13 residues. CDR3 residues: CASSFRVSDEQFF. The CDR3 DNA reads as TGTGCCAGCAGTTTCAGGGTATCTGATGAGCAGTTCTTC.